These T cell receptor beta chains were read from a single sample in a study of blood T cell repertoires in COVID-19. Produced via immunoSEQ multiplex PCR; TCRdb's table is partial and in-frame only. The sample holds around 19,000 clones, approximately 87% seen once. Material: peripheral blood. These receptor sequences come from a human donor in a cohort sampled during active COVID-19. CDR3s include the opening cysteine and the closing phenylalanine or tryptophan. The D gene is left open where the match is weak. Size values are once, few and many counts, or a class for expanded clones, and some rows have none.

D,size,J,V,CDR3,DNA
-,-,TRBJ1-2,TRBV29-1,CSVLAYGYTF,TGCAGCGTGTTGGCCTATGGCTACACCTTC
-,-,TRBJ1-6,TRBV3-1/TRBV3-2,CASSQGSGRSSPLHF,TGTGCCAGCAGCCAAGGTTCAGGGAGGAGTTCACCCCTCCACTTT
-,-,TRBJ2-5,TRBV7-7,CASSSSFSILQTQYF,TGTGCTAGCAGCTCGTCCTTTAGTATTTTGCAGACCCAGTACTTC
TRBD2,-,TRBJ2-1,TRBV3-1/TRBV3-2,CASSRGLAGVYNEQFF,TGTGCCAGCAGCCGGGGACTAGCGGGGGTATACAATGAGCAGTTCTTC
-,few,TRBJ1-2,TRBV10-1,CASTATWEGYTF,TGCGCCAGCACGGCTACATGGGAGGGCTACACCTTC
-,once,TRBJ1-2,TRBV18,CASSPWKGDGNYGYTF,TGTGCCAGCTCACCATGGAAGGGGGACGGCAACTATGGCTACACCTTC
-,-,TRBJ1-1,TRBV6-6,CATSPRGGVNTEAFF,TGTGCCACCTCACCAAGGGGTGGGGTGAACACTGAAGCTTTCTTT
-,-,TRBJ2-5,TRBV11-2,CASSLVPGQETQYF,TGTGCCAGCAGCTTAGTTCCAGGCCAAGAGACCCAGTACTTC
TRBD1,-,TRBJ2-2,TRBV11-1,CASRTGEFTGELFF,TGTGCCAGCAGGACAGGGGAGTTCACCGGGGAGCTGTTTTTT
-,-,TRBJ1-1,TRBV28,CATLKQALNTEAFF,TGTGCCACCCTCAAACAGGCCCTGAACACTGAAGCTTTCTTT
-,once,TRBJ1-1,TRBV19,CASKNRANTEAFF,TGTGCCAGTAAAAACAGGGCGAACACTGAAGCTTTCTTT
-,-,TRBJ1-1,TRBV6-2/TRBV6-3,CASSYLAGAAEAFF,TGTGCCAGCAGTTACCTTGCAGGGGCGGCTGAAGCTTTCTTT
TRBD2,-,TRBJ2-3,TRBV9,CASSVTSGTDTQYF,TGTGCCAGCAGCGTTACTAGCGGCACAGATACGCAGTATTTT
-,once,TRBJ1-1,TRBV7-2,CASSFSPPGTGGTEAFF,TGTGCCAGCAGCTTTAGCCCCCCCGGTACGGGTGGCACTGAAGCTTTCTTT
-,-,TRBJ1-2,TRBV28,CASSFGGAARRYTF,TGTGCCAGCAGTTTTGGGGGGGCAGCGAGGCGCTACACCTTC
-,-,TRBJ1-1,TRBV11-2,CASSSNILNTEAFF,TGTGCCAGCAGCTCTAATATTCTTAACACTGAAGCTTTCTTT